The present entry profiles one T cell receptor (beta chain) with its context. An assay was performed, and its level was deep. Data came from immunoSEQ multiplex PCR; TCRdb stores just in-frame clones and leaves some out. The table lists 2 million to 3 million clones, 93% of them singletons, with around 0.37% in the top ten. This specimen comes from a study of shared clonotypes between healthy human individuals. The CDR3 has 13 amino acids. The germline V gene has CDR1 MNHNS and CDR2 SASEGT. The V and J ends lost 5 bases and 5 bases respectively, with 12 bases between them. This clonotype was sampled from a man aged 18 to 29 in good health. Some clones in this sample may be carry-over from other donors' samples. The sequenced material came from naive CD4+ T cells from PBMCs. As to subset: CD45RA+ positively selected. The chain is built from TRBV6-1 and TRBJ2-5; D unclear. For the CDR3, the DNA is TGTGCCAGCAGTACCCACAAGGCTGAGACCCAGTACTTC. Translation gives CASSTHKAETQYF.